These 25 T cell receptor beta chains were all obtained from the same sample, sequenced in a study of CD8+CD57+ T cells in acquired aplastic anemia. Researchers used genomic DNA as the template to profile TCR beta VDJ and CDR3. TCRdb reprocessed the reads via MiXCR and lists one record per CDR3 protein. The table records about 170,000 distinct CDR3 sequences, just under 65% of them present only once. The specimen was sorted CD4+, CD8+, or CD8+CD57+ T cells (not recorded which) from PBMCs. The receptors come from a human donor in good health.

The rearrangement uses TRBV2 and TRBJ1-2, with 11 bases matching TRBD1. In germline, CDR1 is SNHLY, CDR2 FYNNEI. The V segment lost 2 bases and the J segment 8 bases; nucleotides outside the gene matches: 4. The CDR3 is 14 amino acids. The CDR3 nucleotides are TGTGCCAGCAGTGAAAGGACAGGGGGCAAAGGCTACACCTTC. It translates to CASSERTGGKGYTF.

The V gene is TRBV5-4, the J gene TRBJ2-5; a possible D gene is TRBD1 (5 bases). Germline V lookup: CDR1 SGHNT, CDR2 YYREEE (reference sequence). CDR3 size: 14 residues. The V end was cut by 5 bases, the J end by 2 bases, with 13 bases between. The DNA for the CDR3 is TGTGCCAGCAGGGCTTATGACAGACAAGAGACCCAGTACTTC. This encodes CASRAYDRQETQYF.

The V gene is TRBV29-1, the J gene TRBJ1-2, with 8 bases that match TRBD1. The germline V gene encodes CDR1 SQVTM and CDR2 ANQGSEA. V lost 6 bases and J lost 1; bases outside the gene matches: 7. This CDR3 spans 14 amino acids. CDR3 protein: CSVFNRGGNYGYTF. In DNA, the CDR3 is TGCAGCGTCTTTAACAGGGGGGGTAACTATGGCTACACCTTC.

This chain links TRBV5-8 with TRBJ2-7; 8 bases are a match to TRBD1. V shed 1 base and J 2 bases; nucleotides not matched to a gene: 5. The CDR3 spans 15 residues. Per germline, CDR1 SGHTS and CDR2 YDEGEE. CDR3 sequence: CASSLRQGIPYEQYF. CDR3 sequence (DNA): TGTGCCAGCAGCTTGAGACAGGGGATACCCTACGAGCAGTACTTC.

The V and J genes are TRBV7-2 and TRBJ1-2; D not certain. Germline-derived CDR1 and CDR2 are SGHTA and FQGNSA. Trimming pared 5 bases from V and 2 bases from J, leaving 9 bases between. The CDR3 runs to 13 residues. The CDR3 is CASSRWLNYGYTF. In nucleotides, the CDR3 is TGTGCCAGCAGCCGCTGGCTCAACTATGGCTACACCTTC.

This clonotype was picked up many times. The junction differs from germline at one of its ends, possibly a read error. This chain joins TRBV19 and TRBJ2-7, with 10 bases fitting TRBD1. The CDR3 runs 11 residues. The germline gives CDR1 LNHDA, CDR2 SQIVND (reference sequence). DNA of the CDR3: TGTGCCAGTAGCCCGGGACAGGGGAGGCACTTC. It codes for CASSPGQGRHF.

About this clonotype itself: Given the absence of the conserved phenylalanine or tryptophan at the CDR3 end, a read error is likely. J is TRBJ2-5 and V is TRBV7-9; D possibly corresponds to TRBD2 (5 bases). Germline-derived CDR1 and CDR2 are SEHNR and FQNEAQ (reference sequence). The CDR3 totals 17 residues. The chain's CDR3 is CVSSQADRRALGETQYS. For the CDR3, the DNA is TGTGTCAGCAGCCAAGCGGACCGCCGGGCGCTGGGAGAGACCCAGTACTCC.

This clonotype was observed a handful of times. The V call is TRBV28, the J call TRBJ1-2; tentatively, D is TRBD1 (5 bases). Per the germline V gene, CDR1 is MDHEN and CDR2 is SYDVKM. V was cut by 7 bases and J by 8 bases, with 20 bases left in between. The CDR3 runs 14 residues. DNA for the CDR3: TGTGCCAGCACTAGGGGCGCTCGGTCGGGAGGCTACACCTTC. It yields the protein CASTRGARSGGYTF.

The sample holds a few counts of this clonotype. The rearrangement joins TRBV2 to TRBJ2-7; 9 positions match TRBD2. The CDR3 runs to 12 residues. The trim removed 8 bases at V and 5 bases at J, leaving 4 bases unmatched. Germline V gene lookup returns CDR1 SNHLY and CDR2 FYNNEI. The CDR3 coding sequence is TGTGCCAGCCGGCTAGCGGGGAACGAGCAGTACTTC. Translating it yields CASRLAGNEQYF.

The gene calls are TRBV9 and TRBJ1-2; 8 nucleotides line up with TRBD1. The CDR3 runs to 15 residues. Germline CDR1 SGDLS, CDR2 YYNGEE. The V and J ends lost 3 bases and 5 bases, in that order; junction bases with no gene match: 9. CDR3 amino acids: CASSASGQEAYGYTF. CDR3 sequence (DNA): TGTGCCAGCAGCGCGTCGGGACAGGAAGCTTATGGCTACACCTTC.

V is TRBV2 and J is TRBJ2-7; possibly TRBD2 for D (6 bases). This CDR3 is 14 amino acids long. V was trimmed by 0 bases and J by 6 bases, leaving 12 bases between them. Germline V CDR1 and CDR2: SNHLY, FYNNEI. CDR3 nucleotides: TGTGCCAGCAGTGAAGCGCTTGGGGGGTCCGAGCAGTACTTC. This encodes CASSEALGGSEQYF.

The chain uses TRBV7-3 and TRBJ2-7; 10 nucleotides match TRBD1. The germline CDR1 and CDR2 sequences are SGHTA and FQGTGA. V trimming: 4 bases; J trimming: 10 bases; junction bases outside the gene matches: 13. This CDR3 is 15 amino acids long. CDR3 bases: TGTGCCAGCAGCTCCAGACAGGGGGCTGGATACGTCCAGTACTTC. Amino acids: CASSSRQGAGYVQYF. The full variable domain, rest sourced from reference TRBV7-3 and TRBJ2-7, is GAGVSQTPSNKVTEKGKYVELRCDPISGHTALYWYRQSLGQGPEFLIYFQGTGAADDSGLPNDRFFAVRPEGSVSTLKIQRTERGDSAVYLCASSSRQGAGYVQYFGPGTRLTVT.

The chain recombines TRBV5-1 with TRBJ1-1, with 7 positions matching TRBD1. The CDR3 has 14 residues. Germline V gene lookup returns CDR1 SGHRS and CDR2 YFSETQ. V lost 4 bases and J lost 0; bases outside the gene matches: 3. As DNA, the CDR3 is TGCGCCAGCAGCATTGACAGGGTGAACACTGAAGCTTTCTTT. It codes for CASSIDRVNTEAFF.

This clonotype was seen only a few times. The gene calls are TRBV30 and TRBJ2-5, with TRBD2 matching 11 bases. The CDR3 contains 16 residues. Germline V gene lookup returns CDR1 GTSNPN and CDR2 SVGIG (reference sequence). The trim removed 6 bases at V and 2 bases at J, leaving 11 bases unmatched. For the CDR3, the DNA is TGTGCCTGTTATTCGCATGGGACTAGCGGTCAAGAGACCCAGTACTTC. Translated: CACYSHGTSGQETQYF.

Turning to this clonotype: Relative to the germline gene, one junction end is altered; a read error may explain this. The chain uses TRBV2 and TRBJ2-3; D possibly uses TRBD1 or TRBD2 (5 bases each). The CDR3 is made up of 15 amino acids. Germline CDR1 SNHLY, CDR2 FYNNEI. The CDR3 loop is CVSSVWGKSTDTQYF. The CDR3 nucleotides read TGTGTCAGCAGTGTTTGGGGGAAAAGCACAGATACGCAGTATTTT.

As DNA, the CDR3 is TGTGCCAGCAGCCAACAGGGACAGTGGGGTCTGGGGAAAAATCCAGATACGCAGTATTTT. Translating gives CASSQQGQWGLGKNPDTQYF. This chain uses TRBV4-2 with TRBJ2-3, with TRBD1 matching over 7 bases. The V gene end was trimmed by 2 bases and the J gene end by 4 bases; junction bases not matched to a gene: 21. CDR1 and CDR2 (germline): LGHNA, YNFKEQ. The CDR3 contains 20 residues.

The chain employs TRBV5-1 and TRBJ1-5; possibly TRBD1 for D (6 bases). The V and J ends lost 4 bases and 2 bases respectively, with 19 bases between them. CDR1 is SGHRS, CDR2 YFSETQ, per germline. CDR3 size: 17 residues. CDR3 in amino acids: CASSGWVKAGGNQPQHF. The CDR3 DNA sequence: TGCGCCAGCAGCGGGTGGGTTAAGGCAGGGGGCAATCAGCCCCAGCATTTT.

The J gene is TRBJ1-3, the V gene TRBV7-2; 7 bases map to TRBD1. Per germline, CDR1 SGHTA and CDR2 FQGNSA. J gave up 0 bases and V 4 bases, and 3 bases lay outside the gene matches. The CDR3 totals 15 residues. CDR3 sequence reads: CASSSGTDSGNTIYF. CDR3 DNA: TGTGCCAGCAGCTCGGGGACAGACTCTGGAAACACCATATATTTT.

The CDR3 region has the DNA TGCAGCGTGTTGACAGGGTTTGGGTACGAGCAGTACTTC. Translating gives CSVLTGFGYEQYF. The V and J genes are TRBV29-1 and TRBJ2-7; TRBD1 aligns across 7 bases. J lost 4 bases, V lost 6 bases, and 9 bases had no gene match. Germline loops: CDR1 SQVTM, CDR2 ANQGSEA. The CDR3 spans 13 residues.

V usage is TRBV9 and J usage is TRBJ2-3, with 8 bases fitting TRBD1. Germline V CDR1 and CDR2: SGDLS, YYNGEE. The V gene end was trimmed by 4 bases and the J gene end by 1 base; junction bases not matched to a gene: 5. This CDR3 is built from 15 residues. CDR3 residues: CASSKSQGGTDTQYF. As DNA, the CDR3 is TGTGCCAGCAGCAAATCACAGGGGGGCACAGATACGCAGTATTTT.

The rearrangement uses TRBV7-2 and TRBJ2-7; 8 bases are shared with TRBD1. With 9 bases clipped from V and 0 bases from J, the junction kept 10 bases outside the gene matches. Per germline, CDR1 SGHTA and CDR2 FQGNSA. The CDR3 is 15 residues long. In DNA, the CDR3 is TGTGCCAGTAGTATCAGGGGGCGCAGCTCCTACGAGCAGTACTTC. Translation: CASSIRGRSSYEQYF.

This clonotype was seen many times. The V gene is TRBV13, the J gene TRBJ1-1; 7 positions match TRBD1. V lost 5 bases and J lost 4; bases outside the gene matches: 13. Germline V lookup: CDR1 PRHDT, CDR2 FYEKMQ (reference sequence). The CDR3 extends over 16 amino acids. The CDR3 protein is CASSLLNPGGITEAFF. The CDR3 nucleotides are TGTGCCAGCAGCCTGTTAAATCCAGGGGGGATCACTGAAGCTTTCTTT.

The V gene is TRBV19, the J gene TRBJ1-2; the D is unclear. The germline CDR1 and CDR2 sequences are LNHDA and SQIVND (reference sequence). The CDR3 is made up of 16 amino acids. V was cut by 1 base and J by 3 bases, with 15 bases left in between. CDR3 nucleotide sequence: TGTGCCAGTAGTATAGCCGGGATGACTTCGCACTATGGCTACACCTTC. Its protein is CASSIAGMTSHYGYTF.

The chain joins TRBV10-3 to TRBJ2-3, with D hard to call. Looked up from germline, CDR1 is ENHRY and CDR2 is SYGVKD. The V gene lost 0 bases and the J gene lost 9 bases, with 7 bases spanning the gap. The CDR3 covers 12 residues. The CDR3 here is CAISESLETQYF. CDR3 sequence (DNA): TGTGCCATCAGTGAGTCGCTGGAGACGCAGTATTTT.

The sample holds many counts of this clonotype. The chain combines TRBV25-1 with TRBJ2-7, with D possibly matching TRBD2 (5 bases). Per the germline V gene, CDR1 is MGHDK and CDR2 is SYGVNS. The CDR3 extends over 15 amino acids. V lost 6 bases and J lost 5, with 20 bases in between. In DNA, the CDR3 is TGTGCCAGCAGCCCTCTTGGGGAGATTTGGGACGAGCAGTACTTC. Translation: CASSPLGEIWDEQYF.